This TCR beta chain is drawn from a study of blood T cell repertoires in COVID-19. The CDR3 extends over 17 amino acids. Losses at the gene ends were 4 bases for V and 5 bases for J; bases not matched to a gene: 15. CDR1 and CDR2 from the germline V gene are LGHDT and YNNKEL (reference sequence). Assay: immunoSEQ multiplex PCR; the TCRdb copy retains only in-frame clones and omits some. The table lists just over 95,000 clones, over 70% of them singletons. This TCR was recovered from a man in his 60s with acute or convalescent COVID-19. The specimen sequenced was peripheral blood. This chain joins TRBV3-1 (or the pseudogene TRBV3-2) and TRBJ2-3; TRBD2 agrees at 7 bases. The DNA for the CDR3 is TGTGCCAGCAGCCCTACGGGGCGGGGGAGGTTTGGAGATACGCAGTATTTT. It translates to CASSPTGRGRFGDTQYF.